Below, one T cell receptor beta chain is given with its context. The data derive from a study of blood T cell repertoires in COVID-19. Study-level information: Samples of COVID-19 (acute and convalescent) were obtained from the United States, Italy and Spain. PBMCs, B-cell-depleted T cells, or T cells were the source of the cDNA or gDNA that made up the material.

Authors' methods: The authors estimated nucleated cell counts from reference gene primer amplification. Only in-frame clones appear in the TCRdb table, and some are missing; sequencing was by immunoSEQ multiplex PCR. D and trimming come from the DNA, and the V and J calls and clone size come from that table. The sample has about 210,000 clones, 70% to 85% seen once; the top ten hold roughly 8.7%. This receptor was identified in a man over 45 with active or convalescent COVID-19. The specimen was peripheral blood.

DNA of the CDR3: TGTGCCAGCAGTGAGTATCCCTCCAGGGGTCGACGGAACACTGAAGCTTTCTTT. Translating it yields CASSEYPSRGRRNTEAFF. The chain combines TRBV6-1 with TRBJ1-1; D is possibly TRBD1 (6 bases). V was cut by 3 bases and J by 1 base, with 21 bases left in between. The CDR3 is 18 amino acids. Germline V CDR1 and CDR2: MNHNS, SASEGT.